One TCR beta chain is described in this entry. The target antigen is unknown. The repertoire was sequenced with immunoSEQ multiplex PCR; TCRdb's copy has only in-frame clones and lacks some. The table records hundreds of thousands of clones, approximately 96% of them present only once. Germline-derived CDR1 and CDR2 are MGHRA and YSYEKL. The CDR3 length is 16 residues. V lost 2 bases, J lost 3 bases, and 16 bases lay in between. It was CD45RO-negative cells, positively selected for CCR7, that made up naive CD8 cells, with terminally differentiated effector memory CD45RA+ cells excluded. This entry comes from a study of shared clonotypes between healthy human individuals. For the study at large: A few men and a couple of women, aged 18 to 49, were donors.

Study outcomes and limitations: Some clonotypes were shared by all four sorted-subset donors, while others were not shared. The non-shared ones had lower generation probabilities than the shared ones. Incompleteness in sorted-subset sequencing, despite large depth, was shown by rarefaction.

The J gene is TRBJ1-2, the V gene TRBV4-1; D possibly corresponds to TRBD1 (5 bases). The sample consisted of naive CD8+ T cells sorted from blood. This TCR derives from a woman aged 25 to 39 in good health. The chain's CDR3 is CASSQIPDNSYYGYTF. Written as DNA, the CDR3 is TGCGCCAGCAGCCAAATTCCGGACAACTCTTACTATGGCTACACCTTC.